This is a list of T cell receptor beta chains from one sample in a study of OX40 agonist ivuxolimab in advanced cancers. This table comes from immunoSEQ multiplex PCR, and its TCRdb copy is limited to in-frame clones, with some not included. The repertoire holds about 140,000 clones, approximately 94% seen once, with approximately 0.99% in the top ten. This sample comprised CD4+ or CD8+ T cells sorted from blood, obtained in a trial of the OX40 agonist ivuxolimab. The receptors here all came from an adult with an advanced solid tumor such as melanoma, head and neck, liver or kidney cancer. The CDR3 runs from the conserved cysteine through the conserved F or W. A D gene is named only where the DNA matches it firmly. Only some rows state a clone size, as once, few, many or a class for expanded clones.

J: TRBJ2-1
D: TRBD2
V: TRBV11-2
size: .
CDR3: CASSPGAAGGWNEQFF
DNA: TGTGCCAGCAGCCCCGGGGCGGCGGGAGGATGGAATGAGCAGTTCTTC

J: TRBJ2-5
D: TRBD2
V: TRBV7-9
size: .
CDR3: CASSLALAGTYQETQYF
DNA: TGTGCCAGCAGCTTAGCACTAGCGGGGACCTACCAAGAGACCCAGTACTTC

J: TRBJ2-6
D: .
V: TRBV30
size: .
CDR3: CAWRRGRAAAGANVLTF
DNA: TGTGCCTGGAGAAGGGGCAGGGCCGCCGCTGGGGCCAACGTCCTGACTTTC

J: TRBJ2-7
D: .
V: TRBV18
size: once
CDR3: CASSSDAGYEQYF
DNA: TGTGCCAGCTCATCGGACGCGGGTTACGAGCAGTACTTC

J: TRBJ2-5
D: .
V: TRBV5-4
size: .
CDR3: CASSFNPAQTQYF
DNA: TGTGCCAGCAGTTTTAATCCCGCGCAGACCCAGTACTTC

J: TRBJ2-7
D: .
V: TRBV15
size: .
CDR3: CATSKVLGAYEQYF
DNA: TGTGCCACCAGCAAAGTTTTAGGGGCCTACGAGCAGTACTTC

J: TRBJ1-2
D: .
V: TRBV18
size: .
CDR3: CASSPGLLGQNYGYTF
DNA: TGTGCCAGCTCACCAGGGCTTTTGGGGCAGAACTATGGCTACACCTTC

J: TRBJ2-7
D: .
V: TRBV18
size: .
CDR3: CASSPVSGLYEQYF
DNA: TGTGCCAGCTCACCGGTGTCGGGCCTGTACGAGCAGTACTTC

J: TRBJ1-4
D: .
V: TRBV5-6
size: .
CDR3: CASSLVDTPNEKLFF
DNA: TGTGCCAGCAGCTTGGTGGACACGCCTAATGAAAAACTGTTTTTT

J: TRBJ1-4
D: .
V: TRBV29-1
size: .
CDR3: CSHSSGEKLFF
DNA: TGCAGCCACTCGAGTGGGGAAAAACTGTTTTTT

J: TRBJ2-7
D: .
V: TRBV15
size: .
CDR3: CATSGTAGAYEQYF
DNA: TGTGCCACCAGCGGGACAGCGGGGGCCTACGAGCAGTACTTC

J: TRBJ2-6
D: .
V: TRBV5-6
size: .
CDR3: CASSLAGANVLTF
DNA: TGTGCCAGCAGCTTGGCCGGGGCCAACGTCCTGACTTTC

J: TRBJ2-7
D: TRBD1
V: TRBV5-1
size: .
CDR3: CASSTGTGTYEQYF
DNA: TGCGCCAGCAGCACCGGGACAGGCACCTACGAGCAGTACTTC

J: TRBJ1-2
D: .
V: TRBV9
size: .
CDR3: CASSSFGGPNYGYTF
DNA: TGTGCCAGCAGCTCGTTCGGGGGACCTAACTATGGCTACACCTTC

J: TRBJ1-2
D: TRBD1
V: TRBV6-5
size: .
CDR3: CASSQTGGFDGYTF
DNA: TGTGCCAGCAGCCAGACAGGGGGCTTCGATGGCTACACCTTC

J: TRBJ2-7
D: .
V: TRBV5-5
size: once
CDR3: CASSLAGKRQYF
DNA: TGTGCCAGCAGCTTGGCCGGAAAACGGCAGTACTTC

J: TRBJ1-2
D: TRBD1
V: TRBV10-3
size: once
CDR3: CAISRDRGLWGGYTF
DNA: TGTGCCATCAGCCGGGACAGGGGGTTATGGGGTGGCTACACCTTC

J: TRBJ2-1
D: TRBD2
V: TRBV4-3
size: .
CDR3: CASSHRTSGRFEQFF
DNA: TGCGCCAGCAGCCACCGGACTAGCGGGAGATTTGAGCAGTTCTTC

J: TRBJ1-1
D: .
V: TRBV19
size: .
CDR3: CASNPTGGNTEAFF
DNA: TGTGCCAGTAATCCCACAGGCGGGAACACTGAAGCTTTCTTT

J: TRBJ1-4
D: .
V: TRBV7-2
size: .
CDR3: CASSLSAAVNEKLFF
DNA: TGTGCCAGCAGCTTATCGGCGGCGGTGAATGAAAAACTGTTTTTT

J: TRBJ1-5
D: .
V: TRBV5-6
size: .
CDR3: CASSWGGMVGNQPQHF
DNA: TGTGCCAGCAGCTGGGGGGGAATGGTGGGCAATCAGCCCCAGCATTTT

J: TRBJ2-7
D: TRBD1
V: TRBV28
size: .
CDR3: CASVRGTGVYEQYF
DNA: TGTGCCAGCGTACGCGGGACAGGGGTCTACGAGCAGTACTTC

J: TRBJ1-2
D: .
V: TRBV19
size: .
CDR3: CASSRDLNYGYTF
DNA: TGTGCCAGTAGTAGGGACCTGAACTATGGCTACACCTTC

J: TRBJ1-1
D: .
V: TRBV13
size: once
CDR3: CASSPGGVNTEAFF
DNA: TGTGCCAGCAGCCCTGGGGGGGTTAACACTGAAGCTTTCTTT

J: TRBJ2-1
D: .
V: TRBV9
size: .
CDR3: CASSVGVLVSEQFF
DNA: TGTGCCAGCAGCGTAGGGGTACTAGTCTCCGAGCAGTTCTTC

J: TRBJ2-7
D: .
V: TRBV4-2
size: .
CDR3: CASTRGTNNYEQYF
DNA: TGTGCCAGCACCCGGGGGACAAACAATTACGAGCAGTACTTC

J: TRBJ2-2
D: .
V: TRBV29-1
size: .
CDR3: CSAGHTGELFF
DNA: TGCAGCGCGGGCCACACCGGGGAGCTGTTTTTT

J: TRBJ2-3
D: .
V: TRBV18
size: .
CDR3: CASSPLIVGTDTQYF
DNA: TGTGCCAGCTCACCCCTCATCGTAGGTACAGATACGCAGTATTTT

J: TRBJ1-6
D: .
V: TRBV2
size: few
CDR3: CASSQEGNSPLHF
DNA: TGTGCCAGCAGCCAGGAGGGTAATTCACCCCTCCACTTT